This T cell receptor (beta chain) was observed in a study of blood T cell repertoires in COVID-19. On the study more broadly: Both acute and convalescent COVID-19 samples were obtained from the United States, Italy and Spain. Nucleic acid was either cDNA or gDNA, and it came from T cells, B-cell-depleted T cells, or PBMCs.

Original analysis: From reference gene primer amplification, estimates of nucleated cell counts were derived. The protocol was immunoSEQ multiplex PCR, while the TCRdb copy is restricted to in-frame clones and leaves out a portion. That table is the source of V, J and clone size, and D and trimming were worked out from the DNA. The sample carries about 49,000 clones, roughly 89% recorded once. This clone was recorded only once. V gave up 3 bases and J gave up 6 bases; unmatched junction bases: 5. Germline CDR1 is MNHEY and CDR2 is SMNVEV (reference sequence). The length of the CDR3 is 13 residues. The chain recombines TRBV27 with TRBJ2-7; 7 bases match TRBD2. The specimen was peripheral blood. The receptor was isolated from an elderly man with acute or convalescent COVID-19. Here the CDR3 reads CASSFRLASEQYF. The CDR3 nucleotides are TGTGCCAGCAGTTTTAGACTAGCTAGCGAGCAGTACTTC.